A single sample gave rise to the 3 T cell receptor beta chains below, sequenced in a study of blood T cell repertoires in COVID-19 (dated by TCRdb to about 2020). Libraries came from the immunoSEQ multiplex PCR assay. In its TCRdb copy, this immuneACCESS table keeps in-frame sequences only and misses some clones. Where compared with another copy, unresolved V genes explain less than half of these, and the others have no known cause. The table for this sample lists approximately 28,000 clones; roughly 80% of them were counted only once. Of the sample, roughly 15% falls within the top ten clones. The specimen was peripheral blood. The receptor source for this set is a woman aged 60 to 75 with acute or convalescent COVID-19.

This clone was seen a few times. This sequence joins TRBV20-1 and TRBJ1-5; D might be TRBD1 (5 bases). The V and J ends lost 3 bases and 5 bases respectively, with 23 bases between them. The germline V gene encodes CDR1 DFQATT and CDR2 SNEGSKA (reference sequence). This CDR3 has 17 amino acids. CDR3 nucleotide sequence: TGCAGTGCTAGTCGGCTGGGGTCCACCTGGGGCGATCAGCCCCAGCATTTT. Translated, it gives CSASRLGSTWGDQPQHF.

This chain joins TRBV6-2 or TRBV6-3 and TRBJ2-7; maybe TRBD2 (5 bases). The CDR3 has 14 residues. V was clipped by 5 bases and J by 5 bases, with 16 bases between them. Germline CDR1 reads MNHEY; CDR2 reads SVGEGT. CDR3 sequence: CASSHEGKINEQYF. The CDR3 DNA is TGTGCCAGCAGTCATGAGGGAAAGATCAACGAGCAGTACTTC.

This clone was picked up one time. J is TRBJ2-3 and V is TRBV30; TRBD2 is a possible D gene (7 bases). The V gene's germline CDR1 is GTSNPN and CDR2 SVGIG (reference sequence). Trimming shortened V by 5 bases and J by 1 base, and 19 bases separated the two germline ends. There are 16 residues in the CDR3. CDR3 region: CAWRRRGALGTDTQYF. The CDR3 bases are TGTGCCTGGCGTCGACGGGGGGCGCTCGGCACAGATACGCAGTATTTT.